This T cell receptor beta chain comes out of a study of vaccination effects on CD4 cells after COVID-19 (dated by TCRdb to between 2021 and 2024). About the investigation overall: Across the study, the median time from the second dose to post-vaccine sampling was 72 days (range 14 to 241). SARS-CoV-2 spike-specific CD4+ TCR repertoires were compared before and after mRNA vaccination in COVID-19 convalescent patients and in infection-naive vaccine recipients. Altogether, some 11 COVID-19 convalescent patients and a few SARS-CoV-2-naive healthy vaccine recipients made up the full study. Cultures from other donors in the study were sequenced using the Oncomine TCR Beta short-read assay on an Illumina iSeq 100.

Concerning this clone itself: Its antigen remains unidentified. Nothing much larger sits one base from this clone, and base qualities are not available.

Results and caveats for the whole study, not just this receptor: At late post-vaccination timepoints, both infection-induced and vaccine-induced clones showed marked clonal contraction, consistent with waning T cell responses. Among healthy vaccine recipients, nearly all vaccine-induced clones were SARS-CoV-2 mono-reactive, and only 1 of 255 was cross-reactive with common cold coronaviruses. The study was limited by a small number of convalescent patients, and early post-infection timepoints were lacking.

In the ViraFEST assay, PBMC were stimulated with viral peptide pools, and TCR sequencing was then used to find antigen-specific CD4+ T cell clonotypes based on their expansion. After approximately 11 days of culture, CD4+ T cells were isolated with the EasySep CD4+ T cell isolation kit. Each participant got two doses of an mRNA SARS-CoV-2 vaccine, either BNT162b2 or mRNA-1273. Healthy vaccine recipients had no prior SARS-CoV-2 infection, confirmed by negative nucleocapsid antibodies before and after vaccination. Under 2.5 million PBMC per well were cultured with approximately 10 ug/ml peptides in IMDM containing approximately 4.5% human AB serum, roughly 9.5 IU/ml IL-2 and gentamicin. Half of the culture medium was replaced with fresh IL-2-containing medium on days 3 and 7. Each peptide stimulation condition was cultured in triplicate wells unless otherwise noted. Using Ficoll-Paque Plus gradient centrifugation, PBMC were separated from whole blood and then either used fresh or cryopreserved at -140C. The spike proteins of SARS-CoV-2 and of the common cold coronaviruses HCoV-NL63, HCoV-OC43 and HCoV-229E were spanned by overlapping peptide pools. The QIAamp micro DNA kit was used to extract genomic DNA from the cultured CD4+ T cells.

The protocol used for the library was the immunoSEQ multiplex PCR assay. DNA from the cultured and isolated CD4+ T cells underwent TCR beta CDR3 sequencing. Regarding the original processing steps: The analysis removed non-productive TCR sequences, trimmed reads to the CDR3 region, and retained only CDR3s that were 7 or more amino acids long. The MANAFEST web app was used to pick out antigen-specific clonotypes by comparing their expansion in peptide wells with that in reference cultures. Positive clones required FDR<0.05 expansion versus reference and all other wells, odds ratio above 5, and frequency above 0.1% in two replicate wells. Clonotypes significantly expanded in SARS-CoV-2 spike wells and in at least one common cold coronavirus spike condition were defined as cross-reactive. CDR3 similarity was assessed by Levenshtein distance with the stringdist R package, and unrooted trees were built with ape in R 3.6.1. The table was pulled from immuneACCESS by TCRdb, which kept in-frame rearrangements only. Such tables lose some clones; where checked, under half of the loss comes from unresolved V genes, and the rest has no known cause. V, J and clone size reflect that table, while D and trimming were determined from the DNA. For this sample the table gives roughly 59,000 clones, of which roughly three quarters were detected only once. 2% of the sample comes from the top ten.

Including cysteine and phenylalanine, the CDR3 has 13 amino acids. The entry retains the CDR3 DNA only, 39 bases that are in frame from base 1. V is shortened by 6 bases, J by 7 bases, and the region joining them spans 13 bases. The source of this sequence is a human donor who received a COVID-19 vaccine. The rearrangement combines TRBV12-3 or TRBV12-4 with TRBJ1-5; the best D guess is TRBD1, with 5 bases matching. Sequenced here: CD4+ T cells from PBMCs cultured with HCoV-OC43 spike peptides, sampled after COVID-19 vaccination. The cell subset or site label for this specimen denotes: HCoV-OC43 spike overlapping peptide pool stimulation. The CDR3 here reads CASRRGFWQPQHF. In nucleotides, the sequence is TGTGCCAGCAGGAGGGGTTTCTGGCAGCCCCAGCATTTT.